What follows are 21 T cell receptor beta chains derived from one specimen sequenced in a study of shared clonotypes between healthy human individuals. The data were produced by immunoSEQ multiplex PCR, yet TCRdb's version contains in-frame clones alone and is incomplete. Among 2 million to 2.5 million clones listed, over 85% were seen once. Material for sequencing was naive CD4+ T cells from PBMCs. Subset noted: CD45RA+ positively selected. The receptors come from a man younger than 35 in good health. Some clones in this sample may be carry-over from other donors' samples.

The CDR3 reads CASSSPTSRPSYEQYF. The CDR3 coding sequence is TGTGCCAGCAGCTCCCCCACTAGCCGACCCTCCTACGAGCAGTACTTC. The V gene is TRBV7-2, the J gene TRBJ2-7, with a weak D call TRBD2 (6 bases). Per the germline V gene, CDR1 is SGHTA and CDR2 is FQGNSA. Trimming pared 4 bases from V and 0 bases from J, leaving 16 bases between. The CDR3 loop spans 16 amino acids.

The rearrangement uses TRBV28 and TRBJ2-7; D ambiguous. This CDR3 contains 14 residues. Trimming stripped 5 bases from V and 2 bases from J, with 13 bases between. In germline, CDR1 is MDHEN, CDR2 SYDVKM. CDR3 sequence reads: CASSPILLPYEQYF. CDR3 nucleotide sequence: TGTGCCAGCAGTCCGATCCTTCTCCCCTACGAGCAGTACTTC. Full variable domain (remainder filled in from reference TRBV28 and TRBJ2-7): DVKVTQSSRYLVKRTGEKVFLECVQDMDHENMFWYRQDPGLGLRLIYFSYDVKMKEKGDIPEGYSVSREKKERFSLILESASTNQTSMYLCASSPILLPYEQYFGPGTRLTVT.

The rearrangement uses TRBV7-3 and TRBJ1-2; 7 bases match TRBD1. Trimming cost V 6 bases and J 5 bases; bases outside gene matches: 9. The CDR3 extends over 14 amino acids. CDR1 SGHTA and CDR2 FQGTGA come from the germline V gene. The CDR3 DNA sequence: TGTGCCAGCAGGTCCGGGACAGAGGTTTATGGCTACACCTTC. Residues: CASRSGTEVYGYTF.

As for this clone: Other DNA sequences within the sample encode an identical CDR3. The chain combines TRBV7-3 with TRBJ2-6; D unresolved. V was shortened by 5 bases and J by 2 bases, with 7 bases between the two germline ends. The CDR3 is made up of 14 amino acids. The germline gives CDR1 SGHTA, CDR2 FQGTGA. DNA for the CDR3: TGTGCCAGCAGCCTCCTGGCTGGGGCCAACGTCCTGACTTTC. Translating gives CASSLLAGANVLTF.

The rearrangement uses TRBV9 and TRBJ2-1; TRBD1 or TRBD2 may be the D gene (5 bases each). Trimming left V 0 bases short and J 0 bases short, with 10 bases between. The CDR3 has 16 residues. The V gene's germline CDR1 is SGDLS and CDR2 YYNGEE. The CDR3 protein is CASSVGWGSSYNEQFF. CDR3 DNA sequence: TGTGCCAGCAGCGTAGGTTGGGGGTCCTCCTACAATGAGCAGTTCTTC. The full variable domain, with the rest looked up from reference TRBV9 and TRBJ2-1, is DSGVTQTPKHLITATGQRVTLRCSPRSGDLSVYWYQQSLDQGLQFLIQYYNGEERAKGNILERFSAQQFPDLHSELNLSSLELGDSALYFCASSVGWGSSYNEQFFGPGTRLTVL.

A note on this clone: This specimen includes other DNA sequences encoding the same CDR3. The V gene is TRBV28, the J gene TRBJ2-7; no definite D call. The germline CDR1 and CDR2 sequences are MDHEN and SYDVKM. Between the trimmed V and J ends, which lost 2 bases and 0 bases, there was a span of 8 bases. The CDR3 covers 14 residues. The CDR3: CASSLRPGSYEQYF. In DNA form, the CDR3 reads TGTGCCAGCAGTTTACGTCCGGGCTCCTACGAGCAGTACTTC.

This rearrangement joins TRBV30 to TRBJ2-3; 12 nucleotides match TRBD2. Trimming cost V 3 bases and J 6 bases; bases outside gene matches: 7. CDR1 is GTSNPN, CDR2 SVGIG, per germline (reference sequence). This CDR3 has 15 amino acids. The CDR3 loop reads CAWRTSGRGRDTQYF. As DNA, the CDR3 is TGTGCCTGGAGGACTAGCGGGAGAGGTAGGGATACGCAGTATTTT.

The chain recombines TRBV5-1 with TRBJ2-1; 13 nucleotides agree with TRBD2. Germline V CDR1 and CDR2: SGHRS, YFSETQ. The CDR3 runs 15 residues. Trimming at V came to 2 bases and at J to 7 bases, leaving 3 bases not matched to a gene. This chain's CDR3 is CASSFGLAGVNEQFF. CDR3 sequence (DNA): TGCGCCAGCAGCTTCGGACTAGCGGGAGTGAATGAGCAGTTCTTC.

The rearrangement links TRBV28 to TRBJ2-3; TRBD2 matches 8 bases. The CDR3 is 15 residues long. V shed 6 bases and J 0 bases; nucleotides not matched to a gene: 5. Germline CDR1 MDHEN, CDR2 SYDVKM. The CDR3 DNA follows: TGTGCCAGCAGCCGGACTAGCTGGAGCACAGATACGCAGTATTTT. It translates to CASSRTSWSTDTQYF.

The gene calls are TRBV7-8 and TRBJ2-7, with D tentatively TRBD1 or TRBD2 (7 bases each). Germline CDR1 and CDR2: SGHVS and FQNEAQ. V was cut by 3 bases and J by 3 bases, with 15 bases left in between. The CDR3 runs to 15 residues. In DNA, the CDR3 is TGTGCCAGCAGCTTGACAGGGCCGGGGGGCTACGAGCAGTACTTC. Amino acid sequence: CASSLTGPGGYEQYF.

The genes are TRBV6-6 and TRBJ1-2; possible D gene TRBD1, 5 bases. V lost 6 bases, J lost 0 bases, and 14 bases lay in between. The CDR3 length is 15 residues. The germline CDR1 and CDR2 sequences are MNHNY and SVGAGI (reference sequence). Here the CDR3 reads CASRHETAPNYGYTF. The CDR3 DNA reads TGTGCCAGCAGACACGAGACAGCGCCTAACTATGGCTACACCTTC.

The chain is built from TRBV14 and TRBJ1-1; 9 nucleotides match TRBD1. Losses at the gene ends were 4 bases for V and 8 bases for J; bases not matched to a gene: 8. The CDR3 totals 14 residues. The germline V gene has CDR1 SGHDN and CDR2 FVKESK. The CDR3 here is CASSPLSGQGEAFF. The CDR3 nucleotides are TGTGCCAGCAGCCCGTTGTCTGGACAGGGGGAAGCTTTCTTT.

V is TRBV12-5 and J is TRBJ1-5, with D possibly matching TRBD1 (5 bases). Germline loops: CDR1 LGHNT, CDR2 FRNRAP. The CDR3 contains 20 residues. V lost 5 bases and J 4 bases, leaving 30 bases between the germline ends. This chain's CDR3 is CASGEWIFMTRDTANQPQHF. The CDR3 nucleotides read TGTGCTAGTGGTGAATGGATTTTCATGACCAGGGATACAGCAAATCAGCCCCAGCATTTT.

V usage is TRBV20-1 and J usage is TRBJ2-4; D call uncertain. Germline CDR1 DFQATT, CDR2 SNEGSKA (reference sequence). Trimming removed 6 bases from V and 13 bases from J, with 10 bases in between. This CDR3 spans 9 amino acids. In nucleotides, the CDR3 is TGCAGTGCCAATATGCCCCAGTACTTC. Protein sequence: CSANMPQYF.

The rearrangement uses TRBV9 and TRBJ2-7, with 9 bases that match TRBD2. CDR1 and CDR2 from the germline V gene are SGDLS and YYNGEE. The CDR3 covers 15 residues. J was trimmed by 5 bases and V by 4 bases; bases with no gene match: 10. Here the CDR3 reads CASSLSSGSRDEQYF. In DNA, the CDR3 is TGTGCCAGCAGCCTCAGTAGCGGGAGCCGGGACGAGCAGTACTTC. Based on the CDR3 plus reference TRBV9 and TRBJ2-7, the full variable domain is DSGVTQTPKHLITATGQRVTLRCSPRSGDLSVYWYQQSLDQGLQFLIQYYNGEERAKGNILERFSAQQFPDLHSELNLSSLELGDSALYFCASSLSSGSRDEQYFGPGTRLTVT.

As regards this clone: This CDR3 is also generated by other DNA sequences in the sample. Here the CDR3 reads CASSLGAGGTDTQYF. For the CDR3, the DNA is TGCGCCAGCAGCTTGGGGGCAGGTGGCACAGATACGCAGTATTTT. The chain employs TRBV5-1 and TRBJ2-3; D is uncertain. CDR3 length: 15 amino acids. Deletions cut 0 bases from V and 1 base from J, with 9 bases between. Germline V gives CDR1 SGHRS, CDR2 YFSETQ.

This chain links TRBV19 with TRBJ2-3; 9 bases are shared with TRBD1. Trimming cost V 6 bases and J 0 bases; bases outside gene matches: 4. The germline V gene encodes CDR1 LNHDA and CDR2 SQIVND (reference sequence). The CDR3 is 15 amino acids. CDR3 nucleotides: TGTGCCAGTAGGAACAGGGGGCTAAGCACAGATACGCAGTATTTT. Residues: CASRNRGLSTDTQYF.

This clone has a single count. CDR3 sequence: CASSSRASSYEQYF. CDR3 DNA: TGTGCCAGCAGCTCGCGGGCGAGCTCCTACGAGCAGTACTTC. The chain recombines TRBV28 with TRBJ2-7; tentative D call: TRBD2 (5 bases). There are 14 residues in the CDR3. Between the trimmed V and J ends, which lost 6 bases and 0 bases, there was a span of 12 bases. CDR1 and CDR2 from the germline V gene are MDHEN and SYDVKM. The full variable domain, completed using reference TRBV28 and TRBJ2-7, is DVKVTQSSRYLVKRTGEKVFLECVQDMDHENMFWYRQDPGLGLRLIYFSYDVKMKEKGDIPEGYSVSREKKERFSLILESASTNQTSMYLCASSSRASSYEQYFGPGTRLTVT.

The J gene is TRBJ2-5, the V gene TRBV5-1; D might be TRBD2 (6 bases). The CDR3 has 16 residues. Trimming took off 4 bases at V and 3 bases at J, with 19 bases between the two ends. Germline V gene sequence: CDR1 SGHRS, CDR2 YFSETQ. CDR3 DNA sequence: TGCGCCAGCAGCAGGGGAGGAGGGATGGGAGAAGAGACCCAGTACTTC. This sequence encodes CASSRGGGMGEETQYF. Looking up the rest from reference TRBV5-1 and TRBJ2-5 gives the full variable domain: KAGVTQTPRYLIKTRGQQVTLSCSPISGHRSVSWYQQTPGQGLQFLFEYFSETQRNKGNFPGRFSGRQFSNSRSEMNVSTLELGDSALYLCASSRGGGMGEETQYFGPGTRLLVL.

The chain is built from TRBV28 and TRBJ1-2; possibly TRBD1 for D (5 bases). V was cut by 4 bases and J by 3 bases, with 9 bases left in between. This CDR3 has 13 residues. CDR1 and CDR2 from the germline V gene are MDHEN and SYDVKM. The CDR3 DNA sequence: TGTGCCAGCAGTTCCCCCAGGGACTATGGCTACACCTTC. It yields the protein CASSSPRDYGYTF.

The chain is built from TRBV10-3 and TRBJ2-1, with a weak D call TRBD1 (6 bases). Trimming pared 2 bases from V and 4 bases from J, leaving 9 bases between. This CDR3 is 14 amino acids long. Germline V lookup: CDR1 ENHRY, CDR2 SYGVKD. CDR3 DNA: TGTGCCATCAGTGAGCTAGGACAGTACAATGAGCAGTTCTTC. Protein product: CAISELGQYNEQFF.